What follows are 20 T cell receptor beta chains derived from one specimen sequenced in a study of T cells in localized non-small cell lung cancer. Using immunoSEQ multiplex PCR, the repertoire was profiled, and TCRdb retains in-frame clones only, with some absent. The profile shows approximately 35,000 clones, more than 85% of them singletons. The sequenced sample was peripheral blood mononuclear cells, obtained before any cancer treatment. These receptors originate from a female donor over 55 with stage II lung adenocarcinoma.

This clone was seen more than once but under ten times. This chain connects TRBV19 to TRBJ2-7; the D gene is possibly TRBD2 (6 bases). Germline lookup yields CDR1 LNHDA and CDR2 SQIVND (reference sequence). V lost 2 bases to trimming and J lost 1 base, with 12 bases between them. This CDR3 region has 15 residues. CDR3 amino acids: CASSISGAGSYEQYF. Here the CDR3 DNA reads TGTGCCAGTAGTATATCTGGGGCGGGGTCCTACGAGCAGTACTTC.

This clone has a handful of counts. This chain connects TRBV7-2 to TRBJ2-7; possible D gene TRBD1, 6 bases. V lost 6 bases and J lost 4, with 13 bases in between. The CDR3 has 13 residues. The germline gives CDR1 SGHTA, CDR2 FQGNSA. The chain's CDR3 is CASSTGSGYEQYF. DNA for the CDR3: TGTGCCAGCAGTACAGGGTCCGGGTACGAGCAGTACTTC. The full variable domain, completed using reference TRBV7-2 and TRBJ2-7, is GAGVSQSPSNKVTEKGKDVELRCDPISGHTALYWYRQSLGQGLEFLIYFQGNSAPDKSGLPSDRFSAERTGGSVSTLTIQRTQQEDSAVYLCASSTGSGYEQYFGPGTRLTVT.

CDR3 amino acids: CASSIGQGNYEQYF. The DNA of the CDR3 is TGTGCCAGTAGTATAGGCCAGGGTAATTACGAGCAGTACTTC. The chain carries TRBV19 and TRBJ2-7; D is perhaps TRBD1 (5 bases). Germline loops: CDR1 LNHDA, CDR2 SQIVND (reference sequence). V lost 1 base and J 4 bases, leaving 11 bases between the germline ends. The CDR3 is made up of 14 amino acids.

This clone was counted between two and nine times. The chain carries TRBV28 and TRBJ1-1; D might be TRBD1 (6 bases). Germline loops: CDR1 MDHEN, CDR2 SYDVKM. CDR3 length: 12 amino acids. V was trimmed by 5 bases and J by 6 bases, leaving 10 bases between them. In DNA form, the CDR3 reads TGTGCCAGCAGTGGGGGGACACCTGAAGCTTTCTTT. It encodes CASSGGTPEAFF.

This chain uses TRBV30 with TRBJ1-1; no clear D gene. This CDR3 has 18 amino acids. CDR1 and CDR2 from the germline V gene are GTSNPN and SVGIG (reference sequence). The V end lost 4 bases, the J end lost 0 bases, and 24 bases lay between the germline ends. The CDR3 protein is CAWIPRRVSPRVNTEAFF. In nucleotides, the CDR3 is TGTGCCTGGATTCCCAGGAGGGTTTCCCCTAGGGTGAACACTGAAGCTTTCTTT.

This clone appeared a few times. The chain uses TRBV6-5 and TRBJ1-1, with D unclear. The CDR3 is made up of 13 amino acids. Germline CDR1 reads MNHEY; CDR2 reads SVGAGI. Trimming stripped 10 bases from V and 6 bases from J, with 18 bases between. CDR3 DNA sequence: TGTGCCACCATCGCGGCCCATCATCCTGAAGCTTTCTTT. Amino acid sequence: CATIAAHHPEAFF.

This chain uses TRBV2 with TRBJ2-7; perhaps TRBD2 as D (5 bases). Germline lookup yields CDR1 SNHLY and CDR2 FYNNEI. V was pared by 0 bases and J by 6 bases, with 12 bases between. The CDR3 sequence is 14 residues long. The CDR3 loop is CASSEANVGGEQYF. The CDR3 bases are TGTGCCAGCAGTGAAGCTAATGTAGGAGGCGAGCAGTACTTC.

V usage is TRBV27 and J usage is TRBJ2-7, with 9 bases identical to TRBD1. This CDR3 comprises 14 residues. After removal of 6 bases from V and 7 bases from J, the junction contained 10 bases not matched to a gene. In germline, CDR1 is MNHEY, CDR2 SMNVEV (reference sequence). DNA for the CDR3: TGTGCCAGCAGGGGAGCCGGGACAGGGATTGAGCAGTACTTC. This sequence encodes CASRGAGTGIEQYF.

The chain carries TRBV7-2 and TRBJ2-3, with D uncertain. The CDR3 has 15 residues. V was pared by 2 bases and J by 0 bases, with 9 bases between. Germline V gives CDR1 SGHTA, CDR2 FQGNSA. The CDR3 DNA is TGTGCCAGCAGCTTAATCGGGCAGAGCACAGATACGCAGTATTTT. This encodes CASSLIGQSTDTQYF.

The rearrangement links TRBV5-1 to TRBJ2-6; D possibly uses TRBD1 or TRBD2 (5 bases each). This CDR3 region has 15 residues. V lost 9 bases, J lost 4 bases, and 17 bases lay in between. Germline lookup yields CDR1 SGHRS and CDR2 YFSETQ. The CDR3 sequence: CATGTGTSGANVLTF. The CDR3 nucleotides read TGCGCCACCGGGACCGGGACGTCGGGGGCCAACGTCCTGACTTTC.

The chain is built from TRBV10-3 and TRBJ2-7; D might be TRBD2 (5 bases). The germline V and J ends were trimmed by 7 bases and 1 base, with 8 bases remaining between them. From germline, CDR1 is ENHRY and CDR2 SYGVKD. The CDR3 covers 12 residues. DNA of the CDR3: TGTGCCATCAACCCGGGGTCCTACGAGCAGTACTTC. This encodes CAINPGSYEQYF.

The chain is built from TRBV7-9 and TRBJ2-3; D is perhaps TRBD1 (7 bases). The ends were cut back, 1 base at V and 3 bases at J, with 14 bases in the middle. CDR3 size: 16 residues. Per the germline V gene, CDR1 is SEHNR and CDR2 is FQNEAQ (reference sequence). The CDR3 nucleotides are TGTGCCAGCAGCTTAGTGGCAGGGGGGCTAACAGATACGCAGTATTTT. This encodes CASSLVAGGLTDTQYF.

V usage is TRBV27 and J usage is TRBJ2-1, with a tentative D call TRBD1 (6 bases). Trimming left V 5 bases short and J 6 bases short, with 11 bases between. Germline lookup yields CDR1 MNHEY and CDR2 SMNVEV (reference sequence). CDR3 size: 13 residues. CDR3 sequence: CASSLNRANEQFF. The CDR3 nucleotides are TGTGCCAGCAGTCTGAACAGGGCCAATGAGCAGTTCTTC.

The chain is built from TRBV4-3 and TRBJ1-2; D perhaps matches TRBD1 (5 bases). Between the trimmed V and J ends, which lost 0 bases and 2 bases, there was a span of 16 bases. Germline V CDR1 and CDR2: LGHNA, YSLEER. The CDR3 has 17 amino acids. The CDR3 sequence is CASSQDLAGRRNYGYTF. CDR3 sequence (DNA): TGCGCCAGCAGCCAAGATCTGGCAGGGAGAAGGAACTATGGCTACACCTTC.

The V and J genes are TRBV27 and TRBJ1-1, with D possibly TRBD1 on 5 matching bases. This CDR3 has 13 residues. V dropped 4 bases and J dropped 2 bases, with 8 bases sitting between them. Germline V CDR1 and CDR2: MNHEY, SMNVEV (reference sequence). Here the CDR3 DNA reads TGTGCCAGCAGTTATACAGGAAACACTGAAGCTTTCTTT. It encodes CASSYTGNTEAFF.

The rearrangement joins TRBV30 to TRBJ2-3, with D perhaps matching TRBD2 (6 bases). V lost 2 bases and J 3 bases, leaving 18 bases between the germline ends. From germline, CDR1 is GTSNPN and CDR2 SVGIG (reference sequence). This CDR3 has 16 residues. CDR3 nucleotides: TGTGCCTGGAGTCCTGGGACTTCCGTGGAAACAGATACGCAGTATTTT. Translated: CAWSPGTSVETDTQYF.

CDR3 protein: CASSIGSSGVDEQFF. The CDR3 nucleotides read TGTGCCAGTAGTATAGGTAGTAGCGGGGTGGATGAGCAGTTCTTC. The chain carries TRBV19 and TRBJ2-1; 8 nucleotides agree with TRBD2. This CDR3 contains 15 residues. Trimming removed 1 base from V and 8 bases from J; junction bases left unmatched: 7. The germline V gene has CDR1 LNHDA and CDR2 SQIVND (reference sequence). Based on the CDR3 plus reference TRBV19 and TRBJ2-1, the full variable domain is DGGITQSPKYLFRKEGQNVTLSCEQNLNHDAMYWYRQDPGQGLRLIYYSQIVNDFQKGDIAEGYSVSREKKESFPLTVTSAQKNPTAFYLCASSIGSSGVDEQFFGPGTRLTVL.

V gene TRBV5-1 combines with J gene TRBJ2-4; D possibly corresponds to TRBD2 (7 bases). Germline-derived CDR1 and CDR2 are SGHRS and YFSETQ. The CDR3 is made up of 14 amino acids. V was shortened by 4 bases and J by 8 bases, with 16 bases between the two germline ends. The chain's CDR3 is CASSLNAGADIQYF. The DNA for the CDR3 is TGCGCCAGCAGCCTGAACGCGGGGGCGGACATTCAGTACTTC.

The chain couples TRBV7-2 to TRBJ1-4; 9 positions agree with TRBD1. With 5 bases clipped from V and 2 bases from J, the junction kept 6 bases outside the gene matches. The CDR3 is 16 amino acids. CDR1 is SGHTA and CDR2 is FQGNSA in the germline V gene. This chain's CDR3 is CASSQQGALTNEKLFF. The CDR3 coding sequence is TGTGCCAGCAGCCAACAGGGGGCGCTTACTAATGAAAAACTGTTTTTT.

The CDR3 sequence: CASSLGGAVWETQYF. DNA for the CDR3: TGCGCCAGCAGCTTGGGGGGCGCGGTTTGGGAGACCCAGTACTTC. V usage is TRBV5-1 and J usage is TRBJ2-5, with D tentatively TRBD1 (5 bases). Deletions cut 0 bases from V and 5 bases from J, with 14 bases between. This CDR3 contains 15 residues. Germline V gives CDR1 SGHRS, CDR2 YFSETQ.